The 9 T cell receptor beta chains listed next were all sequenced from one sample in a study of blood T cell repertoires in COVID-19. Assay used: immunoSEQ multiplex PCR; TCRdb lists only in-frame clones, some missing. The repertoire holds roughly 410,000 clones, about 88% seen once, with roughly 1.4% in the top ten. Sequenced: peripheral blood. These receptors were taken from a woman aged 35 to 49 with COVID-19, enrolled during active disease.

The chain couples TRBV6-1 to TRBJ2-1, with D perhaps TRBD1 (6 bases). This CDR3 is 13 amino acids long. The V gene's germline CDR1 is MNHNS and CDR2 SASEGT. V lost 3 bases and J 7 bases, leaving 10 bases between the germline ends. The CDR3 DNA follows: TGTGCCAGCAGTGATGGCAGGGGTAATGAGCAGTTCTTC. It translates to CASSDGRGNEQFF.

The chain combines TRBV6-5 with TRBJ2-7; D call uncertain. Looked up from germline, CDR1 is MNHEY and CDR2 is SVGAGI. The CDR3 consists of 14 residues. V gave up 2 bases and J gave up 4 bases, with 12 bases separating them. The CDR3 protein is CASSYQAGQYEQYF. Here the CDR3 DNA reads TGTGCCAGCAGTTACCAAGCAGGCCAGTACGAGCAGTACTTC.

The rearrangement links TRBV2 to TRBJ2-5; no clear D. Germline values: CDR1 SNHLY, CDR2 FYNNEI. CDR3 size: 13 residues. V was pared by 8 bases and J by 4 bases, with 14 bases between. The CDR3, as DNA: TGTGCCAGCTCCCCGAGGTCGGGAGAGACCCAGTACTTC. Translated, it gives CASSPRSGETQYF.

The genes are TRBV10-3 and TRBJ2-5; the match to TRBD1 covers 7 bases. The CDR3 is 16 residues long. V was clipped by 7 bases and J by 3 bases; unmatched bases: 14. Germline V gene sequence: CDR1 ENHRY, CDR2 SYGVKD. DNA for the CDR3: TGTGCCATCACCCGAAACTCAGGGACAGCCGAAGAGACCCAGTACTTC. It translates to CAITRNSGTAEETQYF.

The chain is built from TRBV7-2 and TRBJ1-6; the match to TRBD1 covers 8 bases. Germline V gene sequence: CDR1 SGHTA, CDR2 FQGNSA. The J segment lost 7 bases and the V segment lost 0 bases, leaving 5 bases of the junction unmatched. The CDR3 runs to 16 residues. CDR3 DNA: TGTGCCAGCAGCTTAGCCTTACAGGGGGGGAATTCACCCCTCCACTTT. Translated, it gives CASSLALQGGNSPLHF.

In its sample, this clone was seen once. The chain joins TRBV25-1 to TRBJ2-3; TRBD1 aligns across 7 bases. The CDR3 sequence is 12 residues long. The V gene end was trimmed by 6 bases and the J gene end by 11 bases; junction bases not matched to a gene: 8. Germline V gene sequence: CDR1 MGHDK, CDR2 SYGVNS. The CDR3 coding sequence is TGTGCCAGCAGCGAAACAGGGGAGTGGCAGTATTTT. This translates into CASSETGEWQYF.

Here the CDR3 reads CASSLRSGRVETQYF. The DNA for the CDR3 is TGTGCCAGCAGCTTGCGTAGCGGGAGGGTTGAGACCCAGTACTTC. The chain joins TRBV5-6 to TRBJ2-5; 11 bases map to TRBD2. The V and J ends lost 1 base and 5 bases, in that order; junction bases with no gene match: 4. Germline V lookup: CDR1 SGHDT, CDR2 YYEEEE. CDR3 length: 15 amino acids.

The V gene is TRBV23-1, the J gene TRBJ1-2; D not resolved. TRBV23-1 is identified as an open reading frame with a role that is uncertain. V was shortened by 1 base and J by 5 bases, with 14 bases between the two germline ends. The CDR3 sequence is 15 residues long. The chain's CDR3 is CASSQLGRREYGYTF. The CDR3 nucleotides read TGCGCCAGCAGTCAATTGGGCAGGCGGGAGTATGGCTACACCTTC.

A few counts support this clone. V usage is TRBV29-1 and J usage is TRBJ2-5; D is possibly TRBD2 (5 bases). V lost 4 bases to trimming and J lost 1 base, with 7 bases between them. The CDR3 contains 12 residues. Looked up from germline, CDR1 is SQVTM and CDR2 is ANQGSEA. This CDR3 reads CSVVGLQETQYF. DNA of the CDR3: TGCAGCGTTGTAGGACTCCAAGAGACCCAGTACTTC.